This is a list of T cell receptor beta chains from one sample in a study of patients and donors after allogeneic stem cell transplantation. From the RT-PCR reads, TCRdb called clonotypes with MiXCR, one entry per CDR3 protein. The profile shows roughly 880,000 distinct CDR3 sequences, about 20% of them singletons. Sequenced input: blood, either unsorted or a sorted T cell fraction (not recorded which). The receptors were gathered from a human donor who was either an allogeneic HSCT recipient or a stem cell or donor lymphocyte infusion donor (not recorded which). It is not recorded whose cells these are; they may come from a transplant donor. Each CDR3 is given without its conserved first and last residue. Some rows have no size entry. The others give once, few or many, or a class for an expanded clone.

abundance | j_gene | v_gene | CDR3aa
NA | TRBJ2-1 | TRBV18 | ASSGLVIDEQF
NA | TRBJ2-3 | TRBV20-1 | SAAGTSGGSQY
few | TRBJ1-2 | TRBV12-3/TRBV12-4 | ASRGLKNYGYT
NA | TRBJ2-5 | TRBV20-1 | SARDVLEETQY
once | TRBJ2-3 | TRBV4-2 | ASAGGAGSTDTQY
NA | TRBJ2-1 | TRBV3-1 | ASSLKDRGFLNEQF
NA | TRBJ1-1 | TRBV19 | ASRLGERAEAF
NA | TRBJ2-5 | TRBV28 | ASSPPRGSQETQY
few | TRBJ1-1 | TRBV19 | ATKKQGNTEAF
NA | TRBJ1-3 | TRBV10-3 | AMQPGTVGNTIY
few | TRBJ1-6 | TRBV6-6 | ASLGLGSPLH
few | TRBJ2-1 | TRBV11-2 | ASSPHGTPGYEQF
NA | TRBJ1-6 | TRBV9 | ASSGSTGNSPLH
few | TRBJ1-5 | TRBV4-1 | ASSRGGHNSNQPQH
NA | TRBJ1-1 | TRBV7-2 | ASRRTQGLNTEAF
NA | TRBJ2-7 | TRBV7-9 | ASSPLAGGRTEQY
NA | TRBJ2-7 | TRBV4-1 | ASSISPLSYEQY
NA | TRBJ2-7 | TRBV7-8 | ASSSTQGVYEQY
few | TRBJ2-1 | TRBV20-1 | SARDIERGGPYNEQF
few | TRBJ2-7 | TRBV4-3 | ASSQEISSYEQY
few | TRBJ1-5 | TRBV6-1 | ASSRSISNQPQH
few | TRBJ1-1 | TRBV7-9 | ASTDGYEAF
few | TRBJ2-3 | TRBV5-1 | ASSPDGQGSGDTQY
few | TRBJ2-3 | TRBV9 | ASSVNLDTSTDTQY
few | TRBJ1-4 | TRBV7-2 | ASSLGRGRDNEKLF
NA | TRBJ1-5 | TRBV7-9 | ASSTQTEANQPQH
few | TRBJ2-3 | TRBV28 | ASSWRGVKVVDTQY
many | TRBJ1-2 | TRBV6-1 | ASRAPGRLYGYT
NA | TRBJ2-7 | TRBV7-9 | ASSYQTETSYEQY
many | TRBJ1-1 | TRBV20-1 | SAREGTKGTEAF
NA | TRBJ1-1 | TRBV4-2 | ASSITDGDTEAF
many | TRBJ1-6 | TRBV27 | ASSSGTGNSPLH
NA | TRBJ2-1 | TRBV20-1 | SARVSGAVSREQF
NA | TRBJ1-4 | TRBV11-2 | ASSPPWDAGAAEKLF
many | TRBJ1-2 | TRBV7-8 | ASSLVGVGYGYT
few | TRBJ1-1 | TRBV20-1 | SGPGFEDTEAF
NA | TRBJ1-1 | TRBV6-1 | ASRGQALTEAF
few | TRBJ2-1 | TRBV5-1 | ASSLYSPNEQF
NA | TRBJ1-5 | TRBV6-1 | ASRGAAINQPQH
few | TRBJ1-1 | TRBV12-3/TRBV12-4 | ASRPRETEAF
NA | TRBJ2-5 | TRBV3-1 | ASSRFSGVPGETQY
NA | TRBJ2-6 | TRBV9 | ASSVGPSPGANVLT
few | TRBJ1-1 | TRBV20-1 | SASAWGGAEAF
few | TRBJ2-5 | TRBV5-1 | ASSSDGPETQY
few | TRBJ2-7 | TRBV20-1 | SAWLAGNEQY